This record covers a single T cell receptor beta chain. Its specificity is unknown. The data stem from a study of vaccination and CD4 T cells after COVID-19. The treatment was: approximately 10-day PBMC culture with coronavirus spike peptide pools or control peptides (ViraFEST assay). The Oncomine TCR Beta short-read assay sequenced DNA from cultured CD4+ T cells. TCRdb re-derived calls from the PCR reads in MiXCR, one entry per CDR3 protein. Found here are about 15,000 distinct CDR3 sequences, less than 55% of them singletons; the top ten hold around 15%. The specimen was CD4+ T cells from blood, cultured in vitro. The clonotype was recovered from a human donor who had recovered from COVID-19.

The CDR3 reads CSARSQGNTGELFF. CDR3 nucleotide sequence: TGCAGTGCTAGAAGTCAGGGAAACACCGGGGAGCTGTTTTTT. The rearrangement joins TRBV20-1 to TRBJ2-2, with a possible D match to TRBD1 (5 bases). There are 14 residues in the CDR3. Trimming shortened V by 2 bases and J by 2 bases, and 9 bases separated the two germline ends. Germline V gives CDR1 DFQATT, CDR2 SNEGSKA (reference sequence).